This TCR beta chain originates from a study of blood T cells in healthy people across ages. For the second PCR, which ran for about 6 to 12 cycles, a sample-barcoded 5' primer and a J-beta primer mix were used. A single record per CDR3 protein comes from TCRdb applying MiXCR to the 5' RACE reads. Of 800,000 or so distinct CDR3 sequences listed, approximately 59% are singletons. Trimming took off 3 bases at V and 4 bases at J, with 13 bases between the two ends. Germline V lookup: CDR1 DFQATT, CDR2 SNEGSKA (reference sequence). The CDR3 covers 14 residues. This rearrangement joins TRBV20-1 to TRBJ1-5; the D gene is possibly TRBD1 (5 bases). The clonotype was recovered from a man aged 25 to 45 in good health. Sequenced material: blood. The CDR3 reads CSASRTRINQPQHF. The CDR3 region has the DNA TGCAGTGCTAGCCGGACAAGGATAAATCAGCCCCAGCATTTT.